This T cell receptor (beta chain) was retrieved from a study of cytomegalovirus exposure and HLA in healthy donors. With regard to this clone: What it binds is unknown.

CDR1 is MNHEY and CDR2 is SVGAGI in the germline V gene. The CDR3 runs to 15 residues. Between the trimmed V and J ends, which lost 6 bases and 8 bases, there was a span of 20 bases. Study conclusions and caveats: Researchers reported that a few CMV-associated chains were confirmed in vitro as CMV antigen-specific.

The study ran its PCR with 60 Vbeta and 13 Jbeta primers. Repertoires were generated with immunoSEQ multiplex PCR, while TCRdb's copy carries only in-frame clones and drops some. The profile shows fewer than 200,000 clones, 80% of them singletons. V is TRBV6-5 and J is TRBJ2-1, with TRBD2 as a possible D gene (5 bases). The specimen was PBMCs. This sequence originates from a man aged 40-55 years in good health and CMV-seronegative. The CDR3 bases are TGTGCCAGCAGCGGAGGTGACCTGGGTAGCGATGAGCAGTTCTTC. Encoded protein: CASSGGDLGSDEQFF.